Here is one T cell receptor (beta chain) with its context. Its antigen is unknown. Expressed TCRB transcripts were sequenced because the isolated RNA had all been reverse transcribed beforehand. Read counts averaged approximately 3.5 million for samples of naive, central memory and regulatory T cells. Here immunoSEQ multiplex PCR was the method, and the copy in TCRdb shows in-frame clones only, minus some. The table records 40,000 to 45,000 clones, roughly 50% of them present only once. This record belongs to a study of beta chain features in type 1 diabetes. General study results and limits: Type 1 diabetes patients had moderately but significantly shorter TCRB CDR3s in all four CD4+ subsets. Possibly, sequencing cDNA over-represented cells that had high TCR expression levels.

This CDR3 comprises 15 residues. The germline CDR1 and CDR2 sequences are SNHLY and FYNNEI. Trimming cost V 7 bases and J 1 base; bases outside gene matches: 8. Each of the CD4+ naive, central memory, regulatory and stem cell-like memory populations was sorted via CD45RO/CCR7/CD25/CD127/CD95/CD27. The TCR sequence derives from a woman aged 18-35 years in good health. This sequence joins TRBV2 and TRBJ2-5; 8 bases map to TRBD2. Sequenced sample: central memory CD4+ T cells from blood. The CDR3 nucleotides are TGTGCCAGCAATCCAAGCGGGGGCCGCCAAGAGACCCAGTACTTC. It translates to CASNPSGGRQETQYF. Drawing the rest from reference TRBV2 and TRBJ2-5, the complete variable domain is EPEVTQTPSHQVTQMGQEVILRCVPISNHLYFYWYRQILGQKVEFLVSFYNNEISEKSEIFDDQFSVERPDGSNFTLKIRSTKLEDSAMYFCASNPSGGRQETQYFGPGTRLLVL.